This TCR beta chain originates from a study of prognosis after radiotherapy for stage I lung cancer (dated by TCRdb to the early 2020s). Concerning the study at large: Between April 2018 and early 2019, around 20 patients with stage I NSCLC were enrolled in Nanjing, China. Newly diagnosed primary stage I lung tumors were present in about 15 patients, and oligometastatic NSCLC after surgical resection of the primary tumor was present in roughly 5 patients. Every patient was regarded as medically inoperable, because of comorbidities in about a dozen cases and refusal of surgery in 7 cases. Ages in the cohort of some 13 men and about six women ranged from roughly 50 to 90 years, with a median of 74. Tumor histology was squamous cell carcinoma in about 7 patients and adenocarcinoma in about a dozen. Image-guided IMRT or VMAT was used to deliver SBRT in 3 to 5 fractions at a biologically effective dose of at least 100 Gy. SBRT was not combined with any concurrent therapy in any patient. Distant metastases were developed by four of the 19 patients after SBRT, at a median of 7 months, whereas no significant progression was observed in the other 15 patients. Peripheral blood TCR beta repertoires were profiled in stage I NSCLC patients before and after stereotactic body radiotherapy, and the repertoires were related to distant failure. A total of approximately 38 blood samples from approximately 20 patients were sequenced, with one sample obtained before and one obtained after SBRT for each patient. General conclusions and limits of the study: Limitations of the study included a small cohort and short follow-up, and the study findings need independent validation. Tumor specificity of expanded TCR clones was not determined. None of the reported P values were adjusted for multiple comparisons. Post-SBRT Shannon entropy and its change from baseline were lower in patients who developed distant metastases; baseline Shannon entropy was not associated with metastases. TRBV and TRBJ usage frequencies reportedly varied with metastasis status, involving two V genes at baseline and 8 or 9 V and two J genes after SBRT. After SBRT, the count of unique TCR clones dropped from a median of about 10,000 beforehand to 6,000 to 7,500 afterward (Wilcoxon paired P=0.011).

This clonotype was seen ten or more times. The antigen it recognizes is unknown. Within one base of it there is no much larger clone, and no base qualities were kept. CDR1 and CDR2, looked up from the germline V gene (reference sequence), are SEHNR and FQNEAQ. Germline trimming amounts to 8 bases on V and 2 bases on J, with 4 as the count of junction bases outside the gene matches. The CDR3, from cysteine to phenylalanine, totals 15 residues. The kept DNA is CDR3 alone, 45 bases in frame from the first base. The TCR beta CDR3 region was amplified from genomic DNA by two rounds of multiplex PCR. The first PCR round used primers specific to each TRBV and TRBJ gene, with sequences filed in Chinese patent CN105087789A. Universal primers were used in the second round of PCR. The Roche High Pure PCR Template Preparation Kit was used to extract genomic DNA from frozen PBMCs. The libraries underwent paired-end sequencing with 151 bp reads on an Illumina HiSeq 3000. Per the authors' processing: Raw reads lacking the multiplex PCR primer sequences were removed with CutAdapt. High-quality paired reads were merged into contigs with PEAR. By alignment to reference sequences, MiXCR assigned TRB V, D and J gene segments to each contig. To remove sequencing errors, CDR3 sequences were clustered according to base quality and sequence similarity. Diversity was measured as Shannon entropy normalized by the natural log of productive TCR sequence number. Clonality was computed as one minus the ratio of Shannon entropy to the natural log of the number of unique clonotypes. Progression-free survival cut-offs for repertoire metrics were chosen using the Youden index of ROC curves, with analyses run in R 3.5.3. The public reads were quality trimmed at Q25 with fastp and then assembled into clones with MiXCR by TCRdb, keeping productive beta chains. Duplicate CDR3 protein sequences are folded into a single record with the most common DNA and genes. The V and J calls follow TCRdb's processing rather than the paper's. The sample has fewer than 30,000 distinct CDR3 sequences on record, roughly 30% of them singletons. The top ten clonotypes cover 35% of the sample.

A history of other malignancies or of prior chemotherapy or radiotherapy was absent in all patients, and node-negative disease was shown on CT and PET/CT in all patients. Around 6 milliliters of peripheral venous blood were drawn into EDTA tubes at each of two time points. PBMCs were isolated by Ficoll-Paque Plus density-gradient centrifugation. Right after collection, samples were kept at -80 degrees C until analysis. The source of this sequence is a donor over 45 with non-small cell lung cancer. This sequence uses TRBV7-9 and TRBJ2-7, and 15 junctional nucleotides match TRBD2. The sequencing used PBMCs, collected before or after stereotactic body radiation therapy (not recorded which). The CDR3 has the sequence CASGGLAGGPYEQYF. DNA sequence: TGTGCCAGCGGGGGACTAGCGGGGGGACCCTACGAGCAGTACTTC.